The T cell receptor beta chain described here comes from a study of early T cells in non-severe SARS-CoV-2 infection. This clonotype was counted ten times or more. TCRdb reanalysed the 5' RACE reads using MiXCR and keeps one entry per CDR3 protein. The sample lists approximately 50,000 distinct CDR3 sequences, about 9.3% occurring once. Germline values: CDR1 WSHSY, CDR2 SAAADI. V lost 1 base to trimming and J lost 1 base; unmatched junction nucleotides: 7. The CDR3 contains 17 residues. Sequenced sample: whole blood. This clonotype originated in an adult who was a healthcare worker with PCR-confirmed SARS-CoV-2 infection or an uninfected control (not recorded which). The chain links TRBV10-2 to TRBJ1-1; 9 nucleotides align to TRBD1. DNA of the CDR3: TGCGCCAGCAGTGAGTTCATACAGGGGGCAACGAACACTGAAGCTTTCTTT. This encodes CASSEFIQGATNTEAFF.